This TCR beta chain derives from a study of T cells in localized non-small cell lung cancer. Whole-study findings and limits: Tumor trailed uninvolved adjacent lung in T cell clonality, which peaked there. In adjacent lung appeared a median approximately 57 of the top 100 tumor clones.

In its sample, this clone was seen a few times. The antigen remains undetermined. Sequenced by immunoSEQ multiplex PCR; TCRdb stores in-frame clones only, minus some. The repertoire holds roughly 3,000 clones, with approximately 34% as singletons. The germline V gene has CDR1 SGHNT and CDR2 YENEEA. The CDR3 consists of 15 residues. V shed 4 bases and J shed 5 bases, with 15 bases lying between them. Sequenced material: lung tumor tissue, taken before any cancer treatment. This chain links TRBV11-3 with TRBJ1-3; D uncertain. This sequence originates from an older male donor with stage I squamous cell lung carcinoma. The CDR3 loop is CASSWRWGDRNTIYF. The CDR3 nucleotides are TGTGCCAGCAGCTGGAGGTGGGGAGACCGAAACACCATATATTTT.